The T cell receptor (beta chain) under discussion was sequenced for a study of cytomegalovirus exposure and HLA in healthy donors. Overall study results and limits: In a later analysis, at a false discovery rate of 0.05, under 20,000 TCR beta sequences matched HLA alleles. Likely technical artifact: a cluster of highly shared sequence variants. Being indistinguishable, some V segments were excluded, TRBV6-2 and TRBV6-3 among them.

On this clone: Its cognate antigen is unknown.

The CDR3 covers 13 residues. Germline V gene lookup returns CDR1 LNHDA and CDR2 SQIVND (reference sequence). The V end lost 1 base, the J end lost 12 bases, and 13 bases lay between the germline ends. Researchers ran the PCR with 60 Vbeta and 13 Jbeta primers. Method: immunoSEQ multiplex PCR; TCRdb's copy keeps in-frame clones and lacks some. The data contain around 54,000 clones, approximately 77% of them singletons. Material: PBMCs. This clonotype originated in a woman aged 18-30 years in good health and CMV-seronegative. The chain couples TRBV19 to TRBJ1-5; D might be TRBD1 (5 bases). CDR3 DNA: TGTGCCAGTAGTATAGGCGTTGGGGCTCACCAGCATTTT. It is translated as CASSIGVGAHQHF.